This entry lists 24 T cell receptor beta chains sequenced from one sample in a study of response to subunit inactivated influenza vaccine. TCRdb ran MiXCR on the RT-PCR reads and lists one entry per CDR3 protein. Here the sample spans a few hundred thousand distinct CDR3 sequences, approximately 23% being singletons. The sequenced sample was PBMCs from blood, obtained less than 22 months after vaccination. All receptors come from a man aged 50 to 75 who received an inactivated influenza vaccine.

This clonotype was found many times. The rearrangement uses TRBV20-1 and TRBJ1-1, with a possible D match to TRBD1 (6 bases). This CDR3 has 13 amino acids. Trimming removed 6 bases at V and 0 bases at J, with 11 bases between. Germline CDR1 DFQATT, CDR2 SNEGSKA (reference sequence). The CDR3 sequence is CSAEQGLNTEAFF. The CDR3 nucleotides are TGCAGTGCGGAACAGGGCCTGAACACTGAAGCTTTCTTT.

This clonotype was counted only a few times. The chain couples TRBV2 to TRBJ1-6; tentative D call: TRBD1 (6 bases). The germline V gene has CDR1 SNHLY and CDR2 FYNNEI. The CDR3 sequence is 13 residues long. Trimming removed 8 bases from V and 10 bases from J, with 15 bases in between. In nucleotides, the CDR3 is TGTGCCAGCGCCAGGGGCGAGCGGTCACCCCTCCACTTT. Translation gives CASARGERSPLHF.

This clonotype was detected only a few times. The chain is built from TRBV9 and TRBJ2-3; D might be TRBD1 (6 bases). Germline-derived CDR1 and CDR2 are SGDLS and YYNGEE. The V gene lost 4 bases and the J gene lost 0 bases, with 12 bases spanning the gap. CDR3 length: 15 residues. The CDR3 region has the DNA TGTGCCAGCAGCACAGGGACGATAAGCACAGATACGCAGTATTTT. The encoded protein is CASSTGTISTDTQYF.

The chain joins TRBV19 to TRBJ1-1; tentative D call: TRBD1 (6 bases). The CDR3 sequence is 14 residues long. From germline, CDR1 is LNHDA and CDR2 SQIVND (reference sequence). Trimming took 8 bases from V and 0 from J, leaving 13 bases between them. The CDR3 DNA sequence: TGTGCCAGTGAGGAGACAGGAATGAACACTGAAGCTTTCTTT. This sequence encodes CASEETGMNTEAFF.

This clonotype appeared a few times. The chain recombines TRBV11-2 with TRBJ1-6; D is perhaps TRBD1 (6 bases). CDR1 is SGHAT and CDR2 is FQNNGV in the germline V gene. The CDR3 consists of 15 residues. The germline V and J ends were trimmed by 1 base and 5 bases, with 9 bases remaining between them. CDR3 residues: CASSLGTVHNSPLHF. In DNA, the CDR3 is TGTGCCAGCAGCTTAGGGACAGTTCATAATTCACCCCTCCACTTT.

This clonotype showed up just a few times. The chain joins TRBV28 to TRBJ1-2; a possible D gene is TRBD1 (6 bases). The CDR3 runs 13 residues. The V gene lost 5 bases and the J gene lost 5 bases, with 12 bases spanning the gap. The V gene's germline CDR1 is MDHEN and CDR2 SYDVKM. CDR3 region: CASSGDNFYGYTF. For the CDR3, the DNA is TGTGCCAGCAGTGGGGACAACTTTTATGGCTACACCTTC.

This clonotype was seen only a few times. This chain joins TRBV20-1 and TRBJ1-4; D is possibly TRBD1 (5 bases). The CDR3 is 13 amino acids. Trimming took off 6 bases at V and 8 bases at J, with 16 bases between the two ends. CDR1 and CDR2 from the germline V gene are DFQATT and SNEGSKA (reference sequence). For the CDR3, the DNA is TGCAGTGCGGAACCGGGACGCGAGGAAAAACTGTTTTTT. Protein product: CSAEPGREEKLFF.

The chain has TRBV12-3 or TRBV12-4 and TRBJ1-5, with no clear D. The CDR3 runs to 12 residues. Trimming cost V 7 bases and J 4 bases, with 8 bases left between them. CDR3 amino acids: CASTRGNQPQHF. In nucleotides, the CDR3 is TGTGCCAGCACCCGTGGTAATCAGCCCCAGCATTTT.

This clonotype occurred a few times. The chain combines TRBV29-1 with TRBJ1-1, with D perhaps matching TRBD1 (5 bases). The germline V gene has CDR1 SQVTM and CDR2 ANQGSEA. Trimming stripped 3 bases from V and 5 bases from J, with 16 bases between. This CDR3 is built from 14 residues. The CDR3 loop reads CSVEANLGGTEAFF. The CDR3 DNA sequence: TGCAGCGTTGAGGCAAATCTCGGGGGGACTGAAGCTTTCTTT.

This clonotype has only a few counts. The rearrangement links TRBV21-1 to TRBJ1-3; the D segment call TRBD1 is taken from the table without a DNA check. TRBV21-1 is a pseudogene. The CDR3 extends over 19 amino acids. The CDR3 here is CASRGRDAKGALAGNTIYF. DNA of the CDR3: TGTGCCAGCAGGGGAAGGGACGCGAAAGGCGCCTTGGCCGGAAACACCATATATTTT.

This clonotype occurred a few times. The rearrangement links TRBV30 to TRBJ1-4; a possible D gene is TRBD1 (5 bases). Germline CDR1 GTSNPN, CDR2 SVGIG (reference sequence). The CDR3 totals 14 residues. V gave up 0 bases and J gave up 3 bases, with 8 bases separating them. The CDR3 coding sequence is TGTGCCTGGAGTGTAAAGGGGTCTAATGAAAAACTGTTTTTT. It is translated as CAWSVKGSNEKLFF.

This clonotype has just a few counts. The CDR3 here is CASSQGLPSWGYYEQYF. CDR3 nucleotide sequence: TGTGCCAGCAGCCAAGGACTACCCTCCTGGGGTTACTACGAGCAGTACTTC. The genes are TRBV14 and TRBJ2-7; tentatively, D is TRBD2 (5 bases). V was trimmed by 1 base and J by 3 bases, leaving 19 bases between them. The length of the CDR3 is 17 residues. Germline assignment: CDR1 SGHDN and CDR2 FVKESK.

CDR3 nucleotides: TGTGCCAGCAGTTCAAACAGGGGCTTCATGAACACTGAAGCTTTCTTT. It codes for CASSSNRGFMNTEAFF. V gene TRBV12-3 or TRBV12-4 combines with J gene TRBJ1-1; 7 bases align to TRBD1. The CDR3 runs to 16 residues. V lost 4 bases and J lost 0; bases outside the gene matches: 8.

The V call is TRBV2, the J call TRBJ2-2; D is uncertain. Germline V gene data show CDR1 as SNHLY and CDR2 as FYNNEI. The CDR3 consists of 13 residues. Trimming shortened V by 5 bases and J by 6 bases, and 10 bases separated the two germline ends. CDR3 sequence (DNA): TGTGCCAGCAGTAACAAAGTCGCCGGGGAGCTGTTTTTT. It translates to CASSNKVAGELFF.

Many counts were recorded for this clonotype. The J gene is TRBJ2-2, the V gene TRBV3-1; TRBD1 is a possible D gene (7 bases). Trimming pared 0 bases from V and 3 bases from J, leaving 23 bases between. From germline, CDR1 is LGHDT and CDR2 YNNKEL (reference sequence). The CDR3 runs 20 residues. The CDR3 coding sequence is TGTGCCAGCAGCCAAGATATCGTGGAGGGGGCTGTTGAGTACACCGGGGAGCTGTTTTTT. Protein: CASSQDIVEGAVEYTGELFF.

This clonotype was picked up a small number of times. For the CDR3, the DNA is TGTGCCAGCAGTTCCTCACTAGCGGGAGGGCCCGAGACCCAGTACTTC. Protein product: CASSSSLAGGPETQYF. This sequence joins TRBV12-3 or TRBV12-4 and TRBJ2-5; the match to TRBD2 covers 13 bases. The V gene end was trimmed by 4 bases and the J gene end by 5 bases; junction bases not matched to a gene: 7. The length of the CDR3 is 16 residues.

This clonotype was counted at least ten times. The chain carries TRBV11-2 and TRBJ1-1; D unresolved. The CDR3 sequence is 15 residues long. The V end lost 5 bases, the J end lost 0 bases, and 13 bases lay between the germline ends. Germline CDR1 reads SGHAT; CDR2 reads FQNNGV. CDR3 region: CASSLSPYMNTEAFF. The DNA for the CDR3 is TGTGCCAGCAGCCTCTCGCCCTATATGAACACTGAAGCTTTCTTT.

This clonotype was seen a handful of times. The rearrangement links TRBV12-3 or TRBV12-4 to TRBJ1-2; 7 nucleotides align to TRBD1. Unmatched junction bases numbered 7, after V lost 2 bases and J lost 7 bases. CDR3 length equals 14 residues. CDR3 in amino acids: CASSLLAGGTGYTF. The CDR3 region has the DNA TGTGCCAGCAGTTTATTGGCAGGGGGTACTGGCTACACCTTC.

Many counts were recorded for this clonotype. The J gene is TRBJ2-3, the V gene TRBV20-1, with 9 bases fitting TRBD2. Germline-derived CDR1 and CDR2 are DFQATT and SNEGSKA (reference sequence). The junction had 9 bases not matched to a gene; V was cut back by 5 bases and J by 3 bases. This CDR3 is 15 amino acids long. For the CDR3, the DNA is TGCAGTGCTGGAGTTAGCGGGGGTGGGACAGATACGCAGTATTTT. Its protein is CSAGVSGGGTDTQYF.

This clonotype was picked up many times. The V and J genes are TRBV4-3 and TRBJ2-1; D unclear. V dropped 1 base and J dropped 4 bases, with 2 bases sitting between them. CDR3 length: 12 residues. CDR1 and CDR2 (germline): LGHNA, YSLEER. CDR3 nucleotide sequence: TGCGCCAGCAGCCAAGGATACAATGAGCAGTTCTTC. It encodes CASSQGYNEQFF.

The V call is TRBV12-3 or TRBV12-4, the J call TRBJ2-7, with no clear D. V lost 6 bases, J lost 4 bases, and 13 bases lay in between. The CDR3 totals 13 residues. CDR3 loop: CASSLRSRYEQYF. In DNA, the CDR3 is TGTGCCAGCAGCCTGAGGTCCCGATACGAGCAGTACTTC.

The V call is TRBV29-1, the J call TRBJ1-1, with a possible D match to TRBD1 (6 bases). The V and J ends lost 4 bases and 8 bases respectively, with 23 bases between them. Germline loops: CDR1 SQVTM, CDR2 ANQGSEA. CDR3 length: 15 amino acids. The DNA of the CDR3 is TGCAGCGTTGTGCGAGGGGAACTTCTTGGGACAGAAGCTTTCTTT. Translated, it gives CSVVRGELLGTEAFF. Drawing the rest from reference TRBV29-1 and TRBJ1-1, the complete variable domain is SAVISQKPSRDICQRGTSLTIQCQVDSQVTMMFWYRQQPGQSLTLIATANQGSEATYESGFVIDKFPISRPNLTFSTLTVSNMSPEDSSIYLCSVVRGELLGTEAFFGQGTRLTVV.

The CDR3 sequence: CASSSVQGAFEKLFF. DNA of the CDR3: TGTGCCAGCAGCTCAGTACAGGGGGCCTTTGAAAAACTGTTTTTT. This chain connects TRBV7-8 to TRBJ1-4; 9 bases fit TRBD1. Germline CDR1 reads SGHVS; CDR2 reads FQNEAQ. The CDR3 sequence is 15 residues long. J was trimmed by 7 bases and V by 4 bases; bases with no gene match: 7.

V is TRBV28 and J is TRBJ2-3; tentatively, D is TRBD2 (5 bases). Germline V gene lookup returns CDR1 MDHEN and CDR2 SYDVKM. The CDR3 length is 13 residues. Trimming took off 10 bases at V and 0 bases at J, with 11 bases between the two ends. CDR3 loop: CATQRDSTDTQYF. In nucleotides, the CDR3 is TGTGCCACCCAGAGGGATAGCACAGATACGCAGTATTTT.